This paragraph reports one T cell receptor (beta chain). It lacks a known antigen. No base quality values were provided; no much bigger clone lies one nucleotide off. Reading the germline V gene gives CDR1 SGHRS and CDR2 YFSETQ. Counted from cysteine to phenylalanine, this CDR3 has 13 amino acids. Here the CDR3 DNA is all that survives: 39 bases in frame from base 1. V gives up 2 bases and J gives up 0 bases, and the segment between their germline ends measures 6 bases. TCRbeta CDR3 regions were profiled with the immunoSEQ Assay using bias-controlled multiplex PCR amplification of genomic DNA. For the original study's pipeline: The absolute abundance of each unique TCRbeta CDR3 region was quantified after sequences were collapsed and filtered. Differential abundance was tested with two models: a binomial (Fisher-equivalent) model and a beta-binomial model that adds time-dependent variance fitted from healthy donors. Any clone with fewer than 5 combined templates was excluded, and a clone was called differentially abundant if its Benjamini-Hochberg FDR was below 0.01. Beta-binomial variance was modeled as a function of total template count across the two samples using the form v = (b*log(k)+a)^2. The source is immuneACCESS, and TCRdb retained only in-frame sequences with V and J called. Part of the clones is not carried over; for the studies checked, unresolved V genes explain less than half of this, and the remainder is unexplained. That table supplies the V and J calls and clone size; D and trimming were determined from the DNA. The sample has more than 80,000 clones on record, roughly 88% of them singletons. The ten biggest clones cover approximately 4% of the sample.

The entry originates in a study of identifying expanded T cells in peripheral blood (dated 2019 in TCRdb). In terms of the full investigation: Technical replicates were generated by sequencing separate aliquots of the same genomic DNA pool, and four replicates were compared pairwise.

Study-wide findings and limitations: Both the number of clones called differentially abundant and the false-positive rate were significantly reduced by the beta-binomial model across all healthy-donor time intervals. In all healthy donors, the variance in clone template counts between samples taken around 2 weeks apart rose significantly as total template count increased. The authors expected that biological variance in healthy repertoires might rise further over much longer intervals, such as months to years. The binomial model flagged about 1.3 differentially abundant clones between technical replicates, compared with roughly 15 over approximately two weeks and 19 over around four weeks.

No immune events such as infections were documented for the healthy donors during the collection period. To calibrate time-dependent variance in a beta-binomial model of T-cell clone differential abundance, blood repertoires from healthy donors were used as a training cohort. The training cohort included around ten healthy donors, of whom 3 were female and 7 were male. The donors were between roughly 29 and 70 years old, with an average age of roughly 41 years. Whole blood from each healthy donor was obtained from a commercial supplier and was collected at three time points about 15 days apart. For immunosequencing, genomic DNA was extracted from whole blood that had not been sorted.

The clonotype originates from a person aged 18-70 years in good health. The sample comprised blood. The rearranged segments are TRBV5-1 and TRBJ2-7, with the D gene call left open. The sequence in DNA is TGCGCCAGCAGCTTCCGTAGCTCCTACGAGCAGTACTTC. This encodes CASSFRSSYEQYF.